Following are 11 T cell receptor beta chains from one sample sequenced in a study of cytomegalovirus exposure and HLA in healthy donors. The PCR used 60 Vbeta and 13 Jbeta primers. Produced via immunoSEQ multiplex PCR; TCRdb's table is partial and in-frame only. The sample holds under 90,000 clones, 65% to 75% seen once. The sample taken for sequencing was PBMCs. The receptor set was obtained from a man in his forties or fifties in good health and CMV-seropositive.

The CDR3 nucleotides read TGCGCCAGCAGCCAATCCCGGGACAGCTCTGGAAACACCATATATTTT. This gives the protein CASSQSRDSSGNTIYF. The chain carries TRBV4-1 and TRBJ1-3; 7 bases are shared with TRBD1. This CDR3 is built from 16 residues. Germline V gene sequence: CDR1 MGHRA, CDR2 YSYEKL. The ends lost 2 bases at V and 0 bases at J; junction bases unmatched: 4.

This chain links TRBV7-9 with TRBJ1-3; TRBD1 aligns across 10 bases. The CDR3 is 16 residues long. CDR1 and CDR2 from the germline V gene are SEHNR and FQNEAQ (reference sequence). The V gene end was trimmed by 4 bases and the J gene end by 2 bases; junction bases not matched to a gene: 5. CDR3 coding DNA: TGTGCCAGCAGCTCAGGAGGGACAGGGGCTGGAAACACCATATATTTT. Protein product: CASSSGGTGAGNTIYF. Full variable domain (remainder filled in from reference TRBV7-9 and TRBJ1-3): DTGVSQNPRHKITKRGQNVTFRCDPISEHNRLYWYRQTLGQGPEFLTYFQNEAQLEKSRLLSDRFSAERPKGSFSTLEIQRTEQGDSAMYLCASSSGGTGAGNTIYFGEGSWLTVV.

The chain joins TRBV27 to TRBJ2-5, with 8 positions matching TRBD1. The junction had 8 bases not matched to a gene; V was cut back by 6 bases and J by 5 bases. Looked up from germline, CDR1 is MNHEY and CDR2 is SMNVEV (reference sequence). The length of the CDR3 is 14 residues. CDR3 loop: CASRIDRGGETQYF. The CDR3 DNA is TGTGCCAGCAGAATCGACAGGGGTGGGGAGACCCAGTACTTC.

The V call is TRBV7-8, the J call TRBJ2-1, with 7 bases that match TRBD2. Per germline, CDR1 SGHVS and CDR2 FQNEAQ. Losses at the gene ends were 1 base for V and 15 bases for J; bases not matched to a gene: 6. The CDR3 covers 12 residues. The CDR3 spells CASSLEGGSPFF. CDR3 bases: TGTGCCAGCAGCTTAGAGGGCGGGAGCCCGTTCTTC.

The rearrangement links TRBV11-2 to TRBJ2-5; the match to TRBD1 covers 8 bases. This CDR3 spans 15 amino acids. Germline V CDR1 and CDR2: SGHAT, FQNNGV. With 5 bases clipped from V and 5 bases from J, the junction kept 10 bases outside the gene matches. The CDR3 region is CASSPGNRGTETQYF. The CDR3 nucleotides are TGTGCCAGCAGCCCAGGGAACAGGGGGACTGAGACCCAGTACTTC.

This chain joins TRBV2 and TRBJ2-7, with a tentative D call TRBD2 (5 bases). The CDR3 is 11 residues long. Germline CDR1 and CDR2: SNHLY and FYNNEI. V was trimmed by 11 bases and J by 3 bases, leaving 11 bases between them. The DNA for the CDR3 is TGTGCCGTCCCACTAGGCTACGAGCAGTACTTC. Translating gives CAVPLGYEQYF.

The V gene is TRBV27, the J gene TRBJ1-2; tentative D call: TRBD1 (5 bases). The ends were cut back, 8 bases at V and 5 bases at J, with 18 bases in the middle. Germline loops: CDR1 MNHEY, CDR2 SMNVEV (reference sequence). The CDR3 has 14 amino acids. The CDR3 nucleotides are TGTGCCAGCGGAGTGAACCCGGGACTTTATGGCTACACCTTC. As protein: CASGVNPGLYGYTF.

This clone turned up a few times. The rearrangement joins TRBV29-1 to TRBJ1-1, with a possible D match to TRBD1 (5 bases). The germline V and J ends were trimmed by 3 bases and 1 base, with 12 bases remaining between them. Germline values: CDR1 SQVTM, CDR2 ANQGSEA. The CDR3 has 14 residues. The CDR3 sequence is CSVDRQGKNTEAFF. Here the CDR3 DNA reads TGCAGCGTTGACAGGCAGGGAAAGAACACTGAAGCTTTCTTT.

The V call is TRBV7-8, the J call TRBJ1-6; 7 bases are shared with TRBD1. The CDR3 runs 14 residues. Germline trimming cut 4 bases from V and 10 bases from J; bases unmatched to any gene: 7. In germline, CDR1 is SGHVS, CDR2 FQNEAQ. This CDR3 is CASSSGQMGSPLHF. DNA of the CDR3: TGTGCCAGCAGCTCGGGACAGATGGGATCACCCCTCCACTTT.

The chain couples TRBV7-3 to TRBJ1-3, with 7 bases matching TRBD1. Germline CDR1 reads SGHTA; CDR2 reads FQGTGA. There are 16 residues in the CDR3. Losses at the gene ends were 2 bases for V and 2 bases for J; bases not matched to a gene: 6. CDR3 region: CASSLLEGATGNTIYF. In nucleotides, the CDR3 is TGTGCCAGCAGCTTACTCGAGGGGGCGACTGGAAACACCATATATTTT.

This chain connects TRBV2 to TRBJ1-4; no firm D call. Germline loops: CDR1 SNHLY, CDR2 FYNNEI. The CDR3 runs 12 residues. V lost 5 bases, J lost 8 bases, and 9 bases lay in between. The chain's CDR3 is CASSLRREKLFF. CDR3 nucleotide sequence: TGTGCCAGCAGTTTACGCCGGGAAAAACTGTTTTTT.